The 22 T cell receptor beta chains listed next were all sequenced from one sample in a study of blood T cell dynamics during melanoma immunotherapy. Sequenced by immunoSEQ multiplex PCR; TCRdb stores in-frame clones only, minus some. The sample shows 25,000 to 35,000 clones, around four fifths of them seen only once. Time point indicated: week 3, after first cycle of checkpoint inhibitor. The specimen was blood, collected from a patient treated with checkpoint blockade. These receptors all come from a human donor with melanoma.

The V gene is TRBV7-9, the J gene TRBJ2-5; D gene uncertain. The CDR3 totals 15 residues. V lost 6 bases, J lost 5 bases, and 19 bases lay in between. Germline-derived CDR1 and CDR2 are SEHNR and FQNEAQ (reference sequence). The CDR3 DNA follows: TGTGCCAGCAGTTATCAGAGTCCTTTGGTCGAGACCCAGTACTTC. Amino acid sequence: CASSYQSPLVETQYF.

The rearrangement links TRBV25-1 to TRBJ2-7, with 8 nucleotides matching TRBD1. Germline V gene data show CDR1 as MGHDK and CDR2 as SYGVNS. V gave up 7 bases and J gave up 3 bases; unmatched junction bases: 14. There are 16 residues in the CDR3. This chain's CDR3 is CASIPPTDRGYYEQYF. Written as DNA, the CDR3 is TGTGCCAGCATCCCCCCCACAGACAGGGGTTACTACGAGCAGTACTTC.

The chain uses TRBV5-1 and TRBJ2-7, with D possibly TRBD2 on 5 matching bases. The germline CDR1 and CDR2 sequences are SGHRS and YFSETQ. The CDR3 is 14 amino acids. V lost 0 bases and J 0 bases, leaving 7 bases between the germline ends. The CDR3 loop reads CASSLVGDSYEQYF. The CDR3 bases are TGCGCCAGCAGCTTGGTCGGGGACTCCTACGAGCAGTACTTC. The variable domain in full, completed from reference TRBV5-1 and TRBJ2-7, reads KAGVTQTPRYLIKTRGQQVTLSCSPISGHRSVSWYQQTPGQGLQFLFEYFSETQRNKGNFPGRFSGRQFSNSRSEMNVSTLELGDSALYLCASSLVGDSYEQYFGPGTRLTVT.

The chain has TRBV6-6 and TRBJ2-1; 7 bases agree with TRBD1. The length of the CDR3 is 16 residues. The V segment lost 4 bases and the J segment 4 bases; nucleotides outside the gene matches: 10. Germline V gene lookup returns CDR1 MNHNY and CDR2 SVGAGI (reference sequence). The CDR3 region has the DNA TGTGCCAGCAGTTCTTTAGGGGGCTCGATTTACAATGAGCAGTTCTTC. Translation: CASSSLGGSIYNEQFF.

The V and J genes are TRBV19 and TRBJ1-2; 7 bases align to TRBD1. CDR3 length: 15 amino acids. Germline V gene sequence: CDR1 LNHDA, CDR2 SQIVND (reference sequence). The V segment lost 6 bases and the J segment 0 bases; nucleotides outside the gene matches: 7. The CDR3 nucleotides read TGTGCCAGTAGGGGTGACAGGGCGTCTAACTATGGCTACACCTTC. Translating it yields CASRGDRASNYGYTF.

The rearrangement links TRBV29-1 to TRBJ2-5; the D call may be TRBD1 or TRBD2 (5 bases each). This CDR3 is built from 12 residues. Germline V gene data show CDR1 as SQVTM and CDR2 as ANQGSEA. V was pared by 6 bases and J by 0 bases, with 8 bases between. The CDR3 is CSVGTDQETQYF. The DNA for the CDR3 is TGCAGCGTAGGGACCGACCAAGAGACCCAGTACTTC. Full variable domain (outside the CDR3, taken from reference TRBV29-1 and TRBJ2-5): SAVISQKPSRDICQRGTSLTIQCQVDSQVTMMFWYRQQPGQSLTLIATANQGSEATYESGFVIDKFPISRPNLTFSTLTVSNMSPEDSSIYLCSVGTDQETQYFGPGTRLLVL.

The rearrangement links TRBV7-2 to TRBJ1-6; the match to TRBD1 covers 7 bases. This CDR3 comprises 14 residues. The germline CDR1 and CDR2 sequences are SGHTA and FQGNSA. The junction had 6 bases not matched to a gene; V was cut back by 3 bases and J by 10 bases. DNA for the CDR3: TGTGCCAGCAGCTTGAAGTACAGGGGCTCACCCCTCCACTTT. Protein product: CASSLKYRGSPLHF.

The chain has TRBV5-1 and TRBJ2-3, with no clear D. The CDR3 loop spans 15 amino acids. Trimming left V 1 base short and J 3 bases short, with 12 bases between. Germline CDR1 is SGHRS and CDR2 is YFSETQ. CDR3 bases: TGCGCCAGCAGCTTGAGGCGCGCGGAGACAGATACGCAGTATTTT. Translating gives CASSLRRAETDTQYF. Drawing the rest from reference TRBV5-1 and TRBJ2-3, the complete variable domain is KAGVTQTPRYLIKTRGQQVTLSCSPISGHRSVSWYQQTPGQGLQFLFEYFSETQRNKGNFPGRFSGRQFSNSRSEMNVSTLELGDSALYLCASSLRRAETDTQYFGPGTRLTVL.

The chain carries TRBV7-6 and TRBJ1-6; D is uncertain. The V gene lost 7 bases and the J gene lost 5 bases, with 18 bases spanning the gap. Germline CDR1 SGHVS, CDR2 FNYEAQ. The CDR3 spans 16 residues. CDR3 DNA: TGTGCCAGCACCCCAATGGGTCGGCAGAATAATTCACCCCTCCACTTT. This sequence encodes CASTPMGRQNNSPLHF.

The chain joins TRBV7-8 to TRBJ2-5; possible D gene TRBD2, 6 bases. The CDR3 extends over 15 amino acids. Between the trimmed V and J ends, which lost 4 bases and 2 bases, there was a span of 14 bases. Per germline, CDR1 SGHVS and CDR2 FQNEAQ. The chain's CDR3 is CASSSITGTQETQYF. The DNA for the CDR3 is TGTGCCAGCAGCTCCATCACCGGGACTCAAGAGACCCAGTACTTC.

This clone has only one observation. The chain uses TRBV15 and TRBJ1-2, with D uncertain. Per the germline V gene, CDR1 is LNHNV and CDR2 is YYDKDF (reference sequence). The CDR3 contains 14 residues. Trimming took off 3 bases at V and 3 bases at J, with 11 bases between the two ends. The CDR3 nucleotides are TGTGCCACCAGCAGTGCTTTTTTGGACTATGGCTACACCTTC. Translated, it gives CATSSAFLDYGYTF.

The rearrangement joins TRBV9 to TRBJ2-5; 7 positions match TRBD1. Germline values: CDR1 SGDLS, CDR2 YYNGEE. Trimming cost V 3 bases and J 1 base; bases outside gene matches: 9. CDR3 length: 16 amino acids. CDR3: CASSAYSRGPQETQYF. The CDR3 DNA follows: TGTGCCAGCAGCGCGTACTCAAGGGGGCCCCAAGAGACCCAGTACTTC.

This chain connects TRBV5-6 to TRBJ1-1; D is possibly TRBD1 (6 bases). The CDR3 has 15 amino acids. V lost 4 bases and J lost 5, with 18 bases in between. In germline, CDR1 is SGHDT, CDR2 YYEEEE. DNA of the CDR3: TGTGCCAGCAGCACCACACAGGGAGGGAGGACTGAAGCTTTCTTT. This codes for CASSTTQGGRTEAFF.

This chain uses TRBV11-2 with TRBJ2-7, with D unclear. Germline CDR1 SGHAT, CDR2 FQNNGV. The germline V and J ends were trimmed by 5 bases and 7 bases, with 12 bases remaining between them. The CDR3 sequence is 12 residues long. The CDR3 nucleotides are TGTGCCAGCAGCCCTTTGGGTGGAGAGCAGTACTTC. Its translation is CASSPLGGEQYF. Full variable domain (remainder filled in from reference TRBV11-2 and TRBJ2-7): EAGVAQSPRYKIIEKRQSVAFWCNPISGHATLYWYQQILGQGPKLLIQFQNNGVVDDSQLPKDRFSAERLKGVDSTLKIQPAKLEDSAVYLCASSPLGGEQYFGPGTRLTVT.

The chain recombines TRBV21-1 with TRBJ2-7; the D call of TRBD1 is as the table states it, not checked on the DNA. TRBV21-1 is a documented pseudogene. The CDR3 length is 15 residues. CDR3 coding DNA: TGTGCCAGCAGCAAGGGGACAGGAACGATCTACGAGCAGTACTTC. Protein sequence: CASSKGTGTIYEQYF.

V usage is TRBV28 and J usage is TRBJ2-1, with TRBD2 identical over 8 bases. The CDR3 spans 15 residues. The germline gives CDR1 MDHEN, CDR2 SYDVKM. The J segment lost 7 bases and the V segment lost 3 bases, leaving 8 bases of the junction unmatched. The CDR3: CASSFYLAGANEQFF. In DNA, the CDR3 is TGTGCCAGCAGTTTCTATCTAGCGGGCGCGAATGAGCAGTTCTTC.

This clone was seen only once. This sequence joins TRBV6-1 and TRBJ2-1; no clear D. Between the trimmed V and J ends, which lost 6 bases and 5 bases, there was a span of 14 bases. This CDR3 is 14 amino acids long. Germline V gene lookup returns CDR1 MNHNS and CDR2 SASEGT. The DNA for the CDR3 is TGTGCCAGCAGAAAAACAGCCGTTGACAATGAGCAGTTCTTC. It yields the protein CASRKTAVDNEQFF.

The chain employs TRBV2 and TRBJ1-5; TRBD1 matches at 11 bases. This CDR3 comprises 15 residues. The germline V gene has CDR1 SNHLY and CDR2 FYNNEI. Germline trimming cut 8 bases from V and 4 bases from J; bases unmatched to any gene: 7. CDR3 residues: CASSRDRGNNQPQHF. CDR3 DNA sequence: TGTGCCAGCTCCCGGGACAGGGGGAATAATCAGCCCCAGCATTTT.

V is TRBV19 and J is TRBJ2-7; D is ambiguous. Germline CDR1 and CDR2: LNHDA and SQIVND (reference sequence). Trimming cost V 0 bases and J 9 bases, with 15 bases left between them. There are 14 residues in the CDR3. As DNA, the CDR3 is TGTGCCAGTAGTATAGATCTCGAAACCTCGGGGCAGTACTTC. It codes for CASSIDLETSGQYF.

The CDR3 DNA sequence: TGTGCCTCCCTAACCAGGGAGGGAGTGGGCTACACCTTC. Its translation: CASLTREGVGYTF. The chain employs TRBV30 and TRBJ1-2; tentatively, D is TRBD1 (5 bases). The CDR3 runs to 13 residues. Germline values: CDR1 GTSNPN, CDR2 SVGIG (reference sequence). V was pared by 7 bases and J by 8 bases, with 20 bases between.

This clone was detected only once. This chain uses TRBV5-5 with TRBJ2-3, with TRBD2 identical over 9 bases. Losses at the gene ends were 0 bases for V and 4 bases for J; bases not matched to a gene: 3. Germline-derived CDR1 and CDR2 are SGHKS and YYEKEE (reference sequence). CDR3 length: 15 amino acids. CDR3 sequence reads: CASSLDLAGSDTQYF. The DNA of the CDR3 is TGTGCCAGCAGCTTGGATCTAGCGGGATCAGATACGCAGTATTTT. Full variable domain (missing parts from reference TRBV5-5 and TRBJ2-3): DAGVTQSPTHLIKTRGQQVTLRCSPISGHKSVSWYQQVLGQGPQFIFQYYEKEERGRGNFPDRFSARQFPNYSSELNVNALLLGDSALYLCASSLDLAGSDTQYFGPGTRLTVL.

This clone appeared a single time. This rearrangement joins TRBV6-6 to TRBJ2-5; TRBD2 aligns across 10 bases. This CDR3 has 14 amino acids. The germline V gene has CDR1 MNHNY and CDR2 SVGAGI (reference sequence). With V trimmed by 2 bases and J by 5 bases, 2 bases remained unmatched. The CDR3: CASSYLAGEETQYF. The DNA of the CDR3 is TGTGCCAGCAGTTACCTAGCGGGGGAGGAGACCCAGTACTTC.